The entry below gives a single T cell receptor (beta chain) sequence along with its context. These data originate in a study of blood T cell repertoires in COVID-19. Whole-study context: COVID-19 samples from acute and convalescent phases originated in the United States, Italy and Spain. Sources were T cells, B-cell-depleted T cells, or PBMCs; the material itself was cDNA or gDNA.

In the original processing: Estimation of nucleated cell counts relied on the amplification of reference gene primers. The protocol was immunoSEQ multiplex PCR, while the TCRdb copy is restricted to in-frame clones and leaves out a portion. Clone size and the V and J calls come from that table; the DNA yielded D and trimming. Of 120,000 to 150,000 clones listed, over 75% are singletons. Trimming removed 2 bases from V and 0 bases from J, with 5 bases in between. The CDR3 length is 14 residues. CDR1 is KGHSH and CDR2 is LQKENI in the germline V gene. What was sequenced was peripheral blood. This receptor was taken from a man in his sixties with active or convalescent COVID-19. The J gene is TRBJ1-5, the V gene TRBV18; no clear D. CDR3 protein: CASSPTDSNQPQHF. The DNA for the CDR3 is TGTGCCAGCTCACCAACAGATAGCAATCAGCCCCAGCATTTT.